This TCR beta chain was recorded in a study of blood T cell dynamics during melanoma immunotherapy. Study summary: First-line therapy was either pembrolizumab or nivolumab with ipilimumab for metastatic melanoma.

A note on this clone: As yet, its antigen is unknown.

The method was immunoSEQ multiplex PCR; TCRdb's version includes in-frame clones alone and lacks a portion of them. The repertoire holds fewer than 6,000 clones, with around 82% as singletons. Study conclusions and caveats: At W3, later disease-control patients showed bifurcated PBMC repertoire changes, unlike progressors.

The time point here: week 3, after first cycle of checkpoint inhibitor. Patients with prior systemic cancer treatment, concomitant immunosuppressants, or other active malignancies were excluded. This receptor was identified in a human donor with melanoma. The sample consisted of blood, taken from a patient treated with checkpoint blockade.

CDR3 nucleotide sequence: TGCAGCGTTGACGGGCGGGACTCCTACGAGCAGTACTTC. This encodes CSVDGRDSYEQYF. V usage is TRBV29-1 and J usage is TRBJ2-7, with TRBD2 as a possible D gene (6 bases). Germline V lookup: CDR1 SQVTM, CDR2 ANQGSEA. The germline V and J ends were trimmed by 3 bases and 0 bases, with 9 bases remaining between them. The CDR3 spans 13 residues.